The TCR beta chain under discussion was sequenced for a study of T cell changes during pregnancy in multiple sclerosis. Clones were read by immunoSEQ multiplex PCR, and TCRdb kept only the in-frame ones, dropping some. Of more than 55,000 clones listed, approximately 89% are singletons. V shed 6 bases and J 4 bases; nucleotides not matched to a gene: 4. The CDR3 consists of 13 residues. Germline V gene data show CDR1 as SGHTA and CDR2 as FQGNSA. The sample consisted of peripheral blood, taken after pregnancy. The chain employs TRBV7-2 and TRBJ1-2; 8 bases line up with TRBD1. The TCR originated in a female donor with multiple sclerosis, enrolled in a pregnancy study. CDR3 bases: TGTGCCAGCAGTCTCGGACAGGGCTATGGCTACACCTTC. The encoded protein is CASSLGQGYGYTF.